This T cell receptor (beta chain) was identified in a study of Graves' ophthalmopathy and Graves' hyperthyroidism (dated 2018 in TCRdb). Regarding the research as a whole: Peripheral blood was collected at initial diagnosis, before any treatment. Once sampling was done, hyperthyroidism patients were given methimazole at a starting dose of 30 mg daily, while ophthalmopathy patients were given high-dose intravenous methylprednisolone. An independent validation cohort was composed of around 19 hyperthyroidism patients and around 15 patients who later progressed from hyperthyroidism to ophthalmopathy. A discovery set of 90 to 100 patients (approximately 45 ophthalmopathy, 57 stable hyperthyroidism) was enrolled to explore V-J signatures distinguishing ophthalmopathy from hyperthyroidism. In roughly 6 hyperthyroidism patients, T-cell repertoires of thyroid tissue and blood were compared. In total, 120 to 150 blood samples were TCR-sequenced: some 43 ophthalmopathy, under 80 hyperthyroidism and about 17 hyperthyroidism-to-ophthalmopathy patients. The study used TCR beta repertoire signatures to distinguish Graves' ophthalmopathy from Graves' hyperthyroidism and to predict progression to ophthalmopathy.

Patients with ophthalmopathy had moderately to severely active disease, with a Clinical Activity Score of 3 or more, a NOSPECS grade of 4 or more, and a disease duration of less than 3 months. Patients with other autoimmune diseases, uncontrolled infections, pregnancy or lactation were excluded. Clinical symptoms, serum thyroxine, TRAb, thyroid ultrasound and orbital computed tomography formed the basis of the diagnosis. Ficoll-Paque density gradient centrifugation was used to isolate PBMCs from 8.5 to 10 ml of fresh peripheral blood. Trizol reagent was used to extract the total RNA, and its quality was then checked on an Agilent 2100 Bioanalyzer. Of note for this clonotype: Its antigen is unknown. Qualities for individual bases were not recorded, and no much larger clone is one base off.

Results and caveats for the whole study, not just this receptor: In validation, the model predicted ophthalmopathy progression with about 70% sensitivity and roughly 72% specificity; approximately 12 predicted patients were CT-confirmed with GO in a median of 6.5 months. Sample size was not predetermined statistically, and investigators were not blinded to group allocation. Most expanded thyroid clonotypes with a frequency above 0.001 also appeared in blood, which suggests that blood repertoires may reflect the immune response in the thyroid. Ophthalmopathy was separated from stable hyperthyroidism by the 13-signature model with around 88% sensitivity and approximately 84% specificity in cross-validation and with 80%/75% in the test set.

TCR beta CDR3 regions were amplified from RNA transcripts for repertoire sequencing. The first round was an RT-PCR using HTBI primers with the Qiagen OneStep RT-PCR kit, and this first round was followed by a second-round multiplex PCR, then size selection and purification. Libraries were sequenced on an Illumina HiSeq2000 using paired-end 100 bp reads. The authors' analysis ran thus. SOAPnuke was used for read processing, and reads with adapters, uncalled bases, a mean Phred below 15, or no exact constant-primer or identifier match were discarded. High-quality paired reads were merged with COPE v1.2.5. Each unique nucleotide sequence was defined as a clonotype, and clonotypes were aligned to IMGT TRB V, D and J references with MiTCR v1.1. Only V-J combinations with frequency above 0.0001 were analysed, covering about 99% of repertoires. For each V-J combination, a TCR clonal expansion and chaos score was defined as F50 clonal expansion divided by the chaos observed in the TCRdist matrix. Welch's t-statistics and random forest were used to reduce features to 10 to 15 V-J combinations, which were fed into a naive Bayes classifier. The Morisita-Horn index was used to measure how similar the thyroid and blood repertoires were. The raw public data were reprocessed by TCRdb itself: fastp quality trimming at Q25, MiXCR clonotype calling, in-frame beta chains only. Every CDR3 protein is listed once, alongside the most common genes and DNA of its rows. The V and J calls, along with clone size, are taken from TCRdb and not from the paper's own processing. The table for this sample lists around 600,000 distinct CDR3 sequences; about two fifths of them were counted only once. The ten top clones hold under 3.5% of the sample.

Via the germline V gene, CDR1 is ENHRY and CDR2 SYGVKD. V lost 4 bases and J lost 7 bases; the stretch between them is 10 bases long. The CDR3 holds 12 amino acids from the cysteine to the phenylalanine. Only the CDR3 portion is preserved as DNA: 36 bases, with reading frame beginning at the first base. The sequence is built from TRBV10-3 and TRBJ1-2, and TRBD1 may be the D gene, going by 5 matching bases. The sequence came from an adult man with Graves' ophthalmopathy. The sequenced sample consisted of peripheral blood. The bases read TGTGCCATCAGTGCGGGGCTTGCTGGCTACACCTTC. Translated, it reads CAISAGLAGYTF.